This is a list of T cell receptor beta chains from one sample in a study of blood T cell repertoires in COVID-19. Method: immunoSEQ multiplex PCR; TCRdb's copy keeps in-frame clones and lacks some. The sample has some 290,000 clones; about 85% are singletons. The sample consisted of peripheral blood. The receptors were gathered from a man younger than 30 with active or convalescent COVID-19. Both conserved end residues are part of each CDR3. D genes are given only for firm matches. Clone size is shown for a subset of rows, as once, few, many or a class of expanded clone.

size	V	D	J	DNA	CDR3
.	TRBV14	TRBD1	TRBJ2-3	TGTGCCAGCAGCCAAGACGAGGTGCGGGACAGGGAAGATACGCAGTATTTT	CASSQDEVRDREDTQYF
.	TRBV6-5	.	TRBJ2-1	TGTGCCAGCGGGCCTTCTTACAATGAGCAGTTCTTC	CASGPSYNEQFF
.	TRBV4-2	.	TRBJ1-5	TGTGCCAGCAGCCAAGGCAGGGGTCAGGAAAGCAATCAGCCCCAGCATTTT	CASSQGRGQESNQPQHF
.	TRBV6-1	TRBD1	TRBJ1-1	TGTGCCAGCAGTGACGGACAGGGGGGGAACACTGAAGCTTTCTTT	CASSDGQGGNTEAFF
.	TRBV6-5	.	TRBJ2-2	TGTGCCAGCAGTTACTCCAGGGGACACGGGGAGCTGTTTTTT	CASSYSRGHGELFF
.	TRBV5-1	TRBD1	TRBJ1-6	TGCGCCAGCAGCTTACAGGGGGCCAATAATTCACCCCTCCACTTT	CASSLQGANNSPLHF
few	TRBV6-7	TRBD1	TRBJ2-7	TGTGCCAGCAGTTCCCAACTCGTCCGGGACAGTTGCTACGAGCAGTACTTC	CASSSQLVRDSCYEQYF
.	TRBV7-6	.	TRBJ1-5	TGTGCCAGCAGCTTAGATCCAAATAGCAATCAGCCCCAGCATTTT	CASSLDPNSNQPQHF
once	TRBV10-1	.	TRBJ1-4	TGCGCCAGCAGCTCCGGGACGGGGGATAGTAGACTGTTTTTT	CASSSGTGDSRLFF
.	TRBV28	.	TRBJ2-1	TGTGCCAGTTGCCAGGGACTCTCTTTCAATGAGCAGTTCTTC	CASCQGLSFNEQFF
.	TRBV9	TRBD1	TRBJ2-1	TGTGCCAGCAGCGTCTCAGGGGGCTCCTACAATGAGCAGTTCTTC	CASSVSGGSYNEQFF
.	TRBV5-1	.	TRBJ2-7	TGCGCCAGCAGCCAGGACGGGGACTACGAGCAGTACTTC	CASSQDGDYEQYF
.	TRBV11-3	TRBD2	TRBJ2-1	TGTGCCAGCAGCTTGACTAGCGGGGGAAACAGGAATGAGCAGTTCTTC	CASSLTSGGNRNEQFF
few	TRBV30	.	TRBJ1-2	TGTGCCTGGAGTGGGGCAGGGGTTGGGTATGGCTACACCTTC	CAWSGAGVGYGYTF
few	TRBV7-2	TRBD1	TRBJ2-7	TGTGCCAGCAGCTTAGGACAGGGGGACGAGCAGTACTTC	CASSLGQGDEQYF
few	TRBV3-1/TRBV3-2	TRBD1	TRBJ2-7	TGTGCCAGCAGCCCCCGGGACAGGGGGTACGAGCAGTACTTC	CASSPRDRGYEQYF
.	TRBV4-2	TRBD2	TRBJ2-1	TGTGCCAGCAGCCCGCCGGGACTAAAGGACAATGAGCAGTTCTTC	CASSPPGLKDNEQFF
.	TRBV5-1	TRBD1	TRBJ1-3	TGCGCCAGCAGCTCTACAGGGGATGGAAACACCATATATTTT	CASSSTGDGNTIYF
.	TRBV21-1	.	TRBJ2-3	TGTGCCAGCAGCAAAGCTCTAGCGCTCACTAGCACGGATACGCAGTATTTT	CASSKALALTSTDTQYF
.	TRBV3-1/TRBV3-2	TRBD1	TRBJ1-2	TGTGCCAGCAGCCAAGGAAACCGACAGGGCGATGGCTACACCTTC	CASSQGNRQGDGYTF
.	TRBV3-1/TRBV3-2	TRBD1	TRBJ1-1	TGTGCCAGCAGCCCCCCGGACAGGGCGATCACTGAAGCTTTCTTT	CASSPPDRAITEAFF
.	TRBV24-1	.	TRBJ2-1	TGTGCCACCAGTGACCTTGGGCGGGAAGGTCAACGTGAGCAGTTCTTC	CATSDLGREGQREQFF
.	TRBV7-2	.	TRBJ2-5	TGTGCCAGCAGCCTGACCGGGGTTAGACAAGAGACCCAGTACTTC	CASSLTGVRQETQYF
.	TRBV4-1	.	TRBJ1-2	TGCGCCAGCAGCCAAGTCCAGTCCTATGGCTACACCTTC	CASSQVQSYGYTF
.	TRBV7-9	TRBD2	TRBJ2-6	TGTGCCAGCAGCTTTAAGCGGGGGGAGGCAACTGGGGCCAACGTCCTGACTTTC	CASSFKRGEATGANVLTF
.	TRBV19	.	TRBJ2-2	TGTGCCAGTAGGGAGGGACCGACCGAAGCCGGGGAGCTGTTTTTT	CASREGPTEAGELFF
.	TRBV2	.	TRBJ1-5	TGTGCCAGCAGTGATCGGCAGCCCCAGCATTTT	CASSDRQPQHF
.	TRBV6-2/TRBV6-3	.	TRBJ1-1	TGTGCCAGCAGCCCCGGGGTGGCAGCTTTCTTT	CASSPGVAAFF
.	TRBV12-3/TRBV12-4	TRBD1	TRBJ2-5	TGTGCCAGCAGCCGACAGGGGCGGGAGACCCAGTACTTC	CASSRQGRETQYF
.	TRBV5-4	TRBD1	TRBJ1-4	TGTGCCAGCAGCTTGGCCGGGACAGGGGTTGAAAAACTGTTTTTT	CASSLAGTGVEKLFF
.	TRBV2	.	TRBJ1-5	TGTGCCAGCAGTGGAGGGTCAGGGAAAGGGGGTCAGCCCCAGCATTTT	CASSGGSGKGGQPQHF
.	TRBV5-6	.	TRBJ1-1	TGTGCCAGCAGCTTGGCTGGCCAGAACGAAGCTTTCTTT	CASSLAGQNEAFF
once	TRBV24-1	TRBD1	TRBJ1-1	TGTGCCACCAGTGGTACACAGGGGGAAGCTTTCTTT	CATSGTQGEAFF
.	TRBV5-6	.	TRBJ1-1	TGTGCCAGCAGCTTGGAGGAGGGAACTGAAGCTTTCTTT	CASSLEEGTEAFF
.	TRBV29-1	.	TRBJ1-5	TGCAGCGTGAGCGGGGGTTTCAATCAGCCCCAGCATTTT	CSVSGGFNQPQHF
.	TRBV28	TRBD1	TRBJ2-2	TGTGCCAGCAGTTTAGGGGACAGGCTGAACACCGGGGAGCTGTTTTTT	CASSLGDRLNTGELFF
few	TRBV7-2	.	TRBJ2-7	TGTGCCAGCAGCCCTATTAGCGGATCCTCCTACGAGCAGTACTTC	CASSPISGSSYEQYF
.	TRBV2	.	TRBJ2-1	TGTGCCAGCCCGACAGCAAACAATGAGCAGTTCTTC	CASPTANNEQFF
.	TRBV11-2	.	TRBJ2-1	TGTGCCAGCAGCTCCGCTGGGGGCCCGTCCTACAATGAGCAGTTCTTC	CASSSAGGPSYNEQFF